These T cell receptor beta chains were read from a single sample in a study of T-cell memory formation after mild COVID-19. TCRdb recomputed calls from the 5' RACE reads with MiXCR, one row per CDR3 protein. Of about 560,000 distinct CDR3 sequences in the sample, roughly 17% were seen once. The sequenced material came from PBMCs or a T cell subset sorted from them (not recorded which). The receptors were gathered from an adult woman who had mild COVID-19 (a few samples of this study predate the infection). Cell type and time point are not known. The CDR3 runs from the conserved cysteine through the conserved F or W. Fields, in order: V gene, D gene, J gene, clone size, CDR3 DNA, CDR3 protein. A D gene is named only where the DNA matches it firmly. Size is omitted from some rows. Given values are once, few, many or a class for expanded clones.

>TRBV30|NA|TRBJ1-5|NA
TGTGCCTGGATCCCGTGGGGCTATAGCAATCAGCCCCAGCATTTT
CAWIPWGYSNQPQHF
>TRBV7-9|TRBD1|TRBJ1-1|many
TGTGCCAGCAGCCTTGGGACAGGGGAAGCTTTCTTT
CASSLGTGEAFF
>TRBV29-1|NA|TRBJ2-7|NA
TGCAGCGTTGAACTGGCTGCCTCCTACGAGCAGTACTTC
CSVELAASYEQYF
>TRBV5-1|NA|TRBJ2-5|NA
TGCGCCAGCAGCTTGGAGGGCTCCTTTTATCGAGAGACCCAGTACTTC
CASSLEGSFYRETQYF
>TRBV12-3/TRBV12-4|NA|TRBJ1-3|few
TGTGCCAGCAGTACCTTCAGCGGTTCTGGAAACACCATATATTTT
CASSTFSGSGNTIYF
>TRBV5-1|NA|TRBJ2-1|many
TGCGCCAGCAGCTTGTTGGACACCCCAGCCGGAGGGCAGTTCTTC
CASSLLDTPAGGQFF
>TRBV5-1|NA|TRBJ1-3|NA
TGCGCCAGCAGCTTGGGGGCGGCTAGCTCTGGAAACACCATATATTTT
CASSLGAASSGNTIYF
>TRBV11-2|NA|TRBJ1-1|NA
TGTGCCAGCAGCTTAGAATCTCAGGGATACACTGAAGCTTTCTTT
CASSLESQGYTEAFF
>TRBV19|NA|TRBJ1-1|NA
TGTGCCAGTACCACTTACGCGGCAGGGTTATCTGAAGCTTTCTTT
CASTTYAAGLSEAFF
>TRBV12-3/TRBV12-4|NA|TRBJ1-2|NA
TGTGCCAGCACGGGACCTAACTATGGCTACACCTTC
CASTGPNYGYTF
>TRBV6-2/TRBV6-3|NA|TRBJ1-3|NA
TGTGCCAGCATTCTGGACAGCCAAGGAAACACCATATATTTT
CASILDSQGNTIYF
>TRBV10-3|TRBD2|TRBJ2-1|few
TGTGCCATCAGTGAGTCAGGACTAGGGCCCTACAATGAGCAGTTCTTC
CAISESGLGPYNEQFF
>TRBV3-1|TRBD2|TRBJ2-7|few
TGTGCCAGCAGCCAAGTCATTCTAGCGGGAACCAACGAGCAGTACTTC
CASSQVILAGTNEQYF
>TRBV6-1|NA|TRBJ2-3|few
TGTGCCAGCAGTGGGGCCCAGCGGCCCCCAGATACGCAGTATTTT
CASSGAQRPPDTQYF
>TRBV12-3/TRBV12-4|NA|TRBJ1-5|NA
TGTGCCAGCAGTAAGTGGGGCAGGGCCCAGCCCCAGCATTTT
CASSKWGRAQPQHF
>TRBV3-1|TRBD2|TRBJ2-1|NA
TGTGCCAGCAGCCAAACTAGCGGGGGGGCTCGAGAGCAGTTCTTC
CASSQTSGGAREQFF
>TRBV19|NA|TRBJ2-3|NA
TGTGCCAGTAGCAAACAGGTCGTCGGCACAGATACGCAGTATTTT
CASSKQVVGTDTQYF
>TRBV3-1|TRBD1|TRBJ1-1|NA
TGTGCCAGCAGACTTAGACAGGGTCAAAGAGCTTTCTTT
CASRLRQGQRAFF
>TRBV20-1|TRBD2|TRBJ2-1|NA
TGCAGTGCTAGAGATGAGCGGGAGGCCTACAATGAGCAGTTCTTC
CSARDEREAYNEQFF
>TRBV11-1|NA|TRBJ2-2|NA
TGTGCCAGCATTCCCGGGGAGCTGTTTTTT
CASIPGELFF
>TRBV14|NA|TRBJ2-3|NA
TGTGCCAGCAGCCCGAGGGGGACGGTCAACACAGATACGCAGTATTTT
CASSPRGTVNTDTQYF
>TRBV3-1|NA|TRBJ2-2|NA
TGTGCCAGCAGACACCCGGTGGGCGGGGAGCTGTTTTTT
CASRHPVGGELFF
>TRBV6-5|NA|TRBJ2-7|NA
TGTGCCAGCAGTTACTCGACCTCACGATACGAGCAGTACTTC
CASSYSTSRYEQYF
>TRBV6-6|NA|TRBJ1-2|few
TGTGCCAGTCAACAGGGAGGGGGCTACACCTTC
CASQQGGGYTF
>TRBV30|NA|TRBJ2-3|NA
TGTGCCTGGTCCGGTTACGCAGATACGCAGTATTTT
CAWSGYADTQYF
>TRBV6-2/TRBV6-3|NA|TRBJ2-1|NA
TGTGCCAGCAGTTACTCGAATAATAACAATGAGCAGTTCTTC
CASSYSNNNNEQFF
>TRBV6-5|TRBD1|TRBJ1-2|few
TGTGCCAGCAGTTACCGTCCCGCGACAGGGAATGGCTACACCTTC
CASSYRPATGNGYTF
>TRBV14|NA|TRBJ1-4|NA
TGTGCCAGCAGCCAAGACGTGGGTCAGGGAGGTGGTGAAAAACTGTTTTTT
CASSQDVGQGGGEKLFF
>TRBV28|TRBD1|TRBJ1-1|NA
TGTGCCAGCTTAACCGGGACAGGGGTTGGTGAAGCTTTCTTT
CASLTGTGVGEAFF
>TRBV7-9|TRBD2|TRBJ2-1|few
TGTGCCAGCAGCCCCAGACTAGCGGGAGTCACCTACAATGAGCAGTTCTTC
CASSPRLAGVTYNEQFF
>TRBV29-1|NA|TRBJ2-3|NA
TGCAGCGTTGAAAGGCCCGGTGGGGCAGATACGCAGTATTTT
CSVERPGGADTQYF
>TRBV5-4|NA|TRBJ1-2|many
TGTGCCAGCAGCCCGACAGATAACTATGGCTACACCTTC
CASSPTDNYGYTF
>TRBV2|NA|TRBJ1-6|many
TGTGCCAGCAGCTCCAGGGGAAGCTCCTATAATTCACCCCTCCACTTT
CASSSRGSSYNSPLHF
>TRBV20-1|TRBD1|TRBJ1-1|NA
TGCAGTGCTAGGAGATCGGGACAGGGGAACACTGAAGCTTTCTTT
CSARRSGQGNTEAFF
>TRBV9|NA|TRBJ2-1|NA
TGTGCCAGCAGCCTAGATGTGACAGGAAACAATGAGCAGTTCTTC
CASSLDVTGNNEQFF
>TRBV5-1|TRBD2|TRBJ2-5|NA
TGCGCCAGCAGGCTTGACAGACTAGCGGGGGGGCCTTCTGAGACCCAGTACTTC
CASRLDRLAGGPSETQYF
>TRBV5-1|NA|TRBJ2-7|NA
TGCGCCAGCAGCCTAACTCCAGGTAGCGAGCAGTACTTC
CASSLTPGSEQYF
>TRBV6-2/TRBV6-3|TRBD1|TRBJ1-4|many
TGTGCCAGCAGTTTCCCACGGGACAGGTCAACTAATGAAAAACTGTTTTTT
CASSFPRDRSTNEKLFF